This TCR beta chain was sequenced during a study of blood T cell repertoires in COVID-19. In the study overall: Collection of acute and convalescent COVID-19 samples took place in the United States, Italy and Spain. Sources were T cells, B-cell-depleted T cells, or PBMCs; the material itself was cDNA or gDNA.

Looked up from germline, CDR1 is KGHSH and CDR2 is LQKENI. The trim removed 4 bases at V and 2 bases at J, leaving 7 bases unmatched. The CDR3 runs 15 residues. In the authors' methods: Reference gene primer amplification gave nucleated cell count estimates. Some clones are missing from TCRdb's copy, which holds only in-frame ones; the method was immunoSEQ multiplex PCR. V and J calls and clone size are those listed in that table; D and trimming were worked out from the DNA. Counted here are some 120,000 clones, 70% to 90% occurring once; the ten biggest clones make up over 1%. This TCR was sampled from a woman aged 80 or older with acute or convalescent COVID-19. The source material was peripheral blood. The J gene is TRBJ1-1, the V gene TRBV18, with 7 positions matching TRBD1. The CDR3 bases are TGTGCCAGCTCACGGGACAGAAATTTTAACACTGAAGCTTTCTTT. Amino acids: CASSRDRNFNTEAFF.